This T cell receptor (beta chain) was recovered during a study of T-cell reconstitution after alpha-beta-depleted transplantation in children. Whole-study results and caveats: At one year after transplant, newly produced T cells mostly accounted for T-cell counts and diversity.

This clonotype was recorded many times. Its target is unknown. A library of TCRbeta sequences, prepared with unique molecular identifiers, was generated. Each CDR3 protein is one row after TCRdb ran MiXCR on the PCR reads. Among some 190,000 distinct CDR3 sequences listed, 11% were seen once. This CDR3 is 14 amino acids long. V lost 6 bases and J 0 bases, leaving 9 bases between the germline ends. The input for sequencing was PBMCs, taken before TCRalphabeta/CD19-depleted stem cell transplant. The chain is built from TRBV12-3 or TRBV12-4 and TRBJ1-5; D gene uncertain. This receptor was obtained from a boy younger than 10 with acute myeloid leukemia, due to receive a stem cell transplant. CDR3 protein: CASREVGSNQPQHF. The CDR3 DNA reads as TGTGCCAGCAGGGAGGTGGGTAGCAATCAGCCCCAGCATTTT.